The rows below give T cell receptor beta chains drawn from one sample of a study of T cell repertoires in cytomegalovirus infection. No antigens are known for them. Via MiXCR, TCRdb re-called the reads, giving one row per CDR3 protein. The profile shows roughly 78,000 distinct CDR3 sequences, around 37% of them singletons. Source: CD8+ T cells from cultured PBMCs, taken from culture after CMV antigen stimulation. The source of these receptors is a human donor in good health (CMV status not recorded). Some clones in this sample may be carry-over from other donors' samples. The CDR3 runs from the conserved cysteine through the conserved F or W. A D gene is named only where the DNA matches it firmly. Expanded clones get a size class; other rows say once, few or many, or leave the size out.

D gene: TRBD1
V gene: TRBV18
J gene: TRBJ2-1
CDR3 length: 15
clone size: -
CDR3 DNA: TGTGCCAGCTCACAGGACAGGGGCCCCAAGGATGAGCAGTTCTTC
CDR3 protein: CASSQDRGPKDEQFF

D gene: -
V gene: TRBV7-9
J gene: TRBJ1-1
CDR3 length: 13
clone size: few
CDR3 DNA: TGTGCCAGCAGCTTGGCAGGTCCCACTGAAGCTTTCTTT
CDR3 protein: CASSLAGPTEAFF

D gene: TRBD1
V gene: TRBV27
J gene: TRBJ2-7
CDR3 length: 15
clone size: few
CDR3 DNA: TGTGCCAGCAGTTTATCTAGGACAGGGATAAACGAGCAGTACTTC
CDR3 protein: CASSLSRTGINEQYF

D gene: -
V gene: TRBV6-2/TRBV6-3
J gene: TRBJ2-3
CDR3 length: 17
clone size: few
CDR3 DNA: TGTGCCAGCAGTTACGTCCGGGGACAACTCCGGGGGAATACGCAGTATTTT
CDR3 protein: CASSYVRGQLRGNTQYF

D gene: -
V gene: TRBV19
J gene: TRBJ2-2
CDR3 length: 14
clone size: -
CDR3 DNA: TGTGCCAGTAGTATAGCCCATTTAGGCGGGGAGCTGTTTTTT
CDR3 protein: CASSIAHLGGELFF

D gene: TRBD1
V gene: TRBV7-6
J gene: TRBJ1-6
CDR3 length: 14
clone size: -
CDR3 DNA: TGTGCCAGCAGCTTGACAGGGCTGAATTCACCCCTCCACTTT
CDR3 protein: CASSLTGLNSPLHF

D gene: -
V gene: TRBV7-9
J gene: TRBJ2-7
CDR3 length: 13
clone size: -
CDR3 DNA: TGTGCCAGCAGCTTAGAAAGCTCCTACGAGCAGTACTTC
CDR3 protein: CASSLESSYEQYF

D gene: -
V gene: TRBV7-9
J gene: TRBJ2-1
CDR3 length: 20
clone size: few
CDR3 DNA: TGTGCCAGCAGCGGAAGGACAGGGGATCGTAGCGGGGCGGGGAACAATGAGCAGTTCTTC
CDR3 protein: CASSGRTGDRSGAGNNEQFF

D gene: TRBD1
V gene: TRBV7-8
J gene: TRBJ1-4
CDR3 length: 20
clone size: -
CDR3 DNA: TGTGCCAGCAGCTTAGCGCCGGGGACAGGGATCGATGGAACTAATGAAAAACTGTTTTTT
CDR3 protein: CASSLAPGTGIDGTNEKLFF

D gene: -
V gene: TRBV27
J gene: TRBJ2-3
CDR3 length: 13
clone size: few
CDR3 DNA: TGTGCCAGCCGCGCGGGCGCCACAGATACGCAGTATTTT
CDR3 protein: CASRAGATDTQYF

D gene: -
V gene: TRBV10-3
J gene: TRBJ2-3
CDR3 length: 11
clone size: few
CDR3 DNA: TGTGCCATCAGTGAGAAAGATACGCAGTATTTT
CDR3 protein: CAISEKDTQYF

D gene: TRBD1
V gene: TRBV27
J gene: TRBJ1-4
CDR3 length: 14
clone size: -
CDR3 DNA: TGTGCCACCGCAGGGGGGACGACTAATGAAAAACTGTTTTTT
CDR3 protein: CATAGGTTNEKLFF

D gene: -
V gene: TRBV7-9
J gene: TRBJ1-2
CDR3 length: 13
clone size: -
CDR3 DNA: TGTGCCAGCAGCTTACCCGCAAACTATGGCTACACCTTC
CDR3 protein: CASSLPANYGYTF

D gene: TRBD2
V gene: TRBV19
J gene: TRBJ2-1
CDR3 length: 14
clone size: -
CDR3 DNA: TGTGCCAGTAGTCCGCTAGCGGGGGGCGATGAGCAGTTCTTC
CDR3 protein: CASSPLAGGDEQFF

D gene: TRBD2
V gene: TRBV7-8
J gene: TRBJ2-1
CDR3 length: 16
clone size: -
CDR3 DNA: TGTGCCAGCAGCCGCATAGCGGGGGTCTCCTACAATGAGCAGTTCTTC
CDR3 protein: CASSRIAGVSYNEQFF

D gene: TRBD2
V gene: TRBV7-2
J gene: TRBJ2-3
CDR3 length: 15
clone size: -
CDR3 DNA: TGTGCCAGCAGCTCATTACGGGGGGAGGCAGATACGCAGTATTTT
CDR3 protein: CASSSLRGEADTQYF

D gene: -
V gene: TRBV6-1
J gene: TRBJ2-1
CDR3 length: 16
clone size: few
CDR3 DNA: TGTGCCAGCAGTGAAGCGTTTAGGGGATTCCAGGATGAGCAGTTCTTC
CDR3 protein: CASSEAFRGFQDEQFF

D gene: TRBD2
V gene: TRBV4-3
J gene: TRBJ2-7
CDR3 length: 16
clone size: -
CDR3 DNA: TGCGCCAGCAGCCAAGATAGGGCGGGGGGGCGGAACGAGCAGTACTTC
CDR3 protein: CASSQDRAGGRNEQYF

D gene: -
V gene: TRBV12-3/TRBV12-4
J gene: TRBJ1-2
CDR3 length: 16
clone size: -
CDR3 DNA: TGTGCCAGCAGTACCTCGTCGACACCAACTGGCTATGGCTACACCTTC
CDR3 protein: CASSTSSTPTGYGYTF

D gene: TRBD2
V gene: TRBV6-4
J gene: TRBJ2-3
CDR3 length: 16
clone size: many
CDR3 DNA: TGTGCCAGCAGCCTCGGGACTAGCGGGGGCACAGATACGCAGTATTTT
CDR3 protein: CASSLGTSGGTDTQYF

D gene: TRBD2
V gene: TRBV7-8
J gene: TRBJ2-3
CDR3 length: 18
clone size: few
CDR3 DNA: TGTGCCAGCAGCATCACTAGCGGGGGGGTTACTAGCACAGATACGCAGTATTTT
CDR3 protein: CASSITSGGVTSTDTQYF

D gene: -
V gene: TRBV28
J gene: TRBJ1-2
CDR3 length: 13
clone size: once
CDR3 DNA: TGTGCCAGCAGCCATCCTCTGAGCTATGGCTACACCTTC
CDR3 protein: CASSHPLSYGYTF

D gene: TRBD1
V gene: TRBV7-8
J gene: TRBJ2-5
CDR3 length: 14
clone size: -
CDR3 DNA: TGTGCCAGCAGCCACGACAGGGCCCAAGAGACCCAGTACTTC
CDR3 protein: CASSHDRAQETQYF

D gene: TRBD1
V gene: TRBV7-2
J gene: TRBJ2-7
CDR3 length: 15
clone size: -
CDR3 DNA: TGTGCCAGCAGTCATCCGGGACAGGGGATTTCCGAGCAGTACTTC
CDR3 protein: CASSHPGQGISEQYF

D gene: -
V gene: TRBV7-6
J gene: TRBJ1-1
CDR3 length: 15
clone size: -
CDR3 DNA: TGTGCCAGCAGTCAGTCTAGGACCGGGAACACTGAAGCTTTCTTT
CDR3 protein: CASSQSRTGNTEAFF

D gene: TRBD2
V gene: TRBV11-2
J gene: TRBJ2-5
CDR3 length: 15
clone size: many
CDR3 DNA: TGTGCCAGCAGCTCTAGCGGGGGGGCCGGTGAGACCCAGTACTTC
CDR3 protein: CASSSSGGAGETQYF

D gene: -
V gene: TRBV27
J gene: TRBJ1-5
CDR3 length: 13
clone size: -
CDR3 DNA: TGTGCCAGCAGTTGGGCCATGTATCAGCCCCAGCATTTT
CDR3 protein: CASSWAMYQPQHF

D gene: TRBD1
V gene: TRBV7-2
J gene: TRBJ2-6
CDR3 length: 14
clone size: -
CDR3 DNA: TGTGCCAGCAGCCTTGGACAGGGAGCCAACGTCCTGACTTTC
CDR3 protein: CASSLGQGANVLTF

D gene: -
V gene: TRBV28
J gene: TRBJ1-5
CDR3 length: 16
clone size: -
CDR3 DNA: TGTGCCAGCAGTTCCTATACGGGCTCCGGCAATCAGCCCCAGCATTTT
CDR3 protein: CASSSYTGSGNQPQHF

D gene: TRBD1
V gene: TRBV4-1
J gene: TRBJ1-1
CDR3 length: 15
clone size: few
CDR3 DNA: TGCGCCAGCAGCCAAGAGGGACAGGGGGGCACTGAAGCTTTCTTT
CDR3 protein: CASSQEGQGGTEAFF

D gene: -
V gene: TRBV7-6
J gene: TRBJ2-3
CDR3 length: 14
clone size: -
CDR3 DNA: TGTGCCAGCAGCGATGAGGGGAACGGAGATACGCAGTATTTT
CDR3 protein: CASSDEGNGDTQYF

D gene: TRBD1
V gene: TRBV29-1
J gene: TRBJ1-2
CDR3 length: 12
clone size: -
CDR3 DNA: TGCAGCGTCCGGACAGGGGACTATGGCTACACCTTC
CDR3 protein: CSVRTGDYGYTF

D gene: TRBD1
V gene: TRBV7-9
J gene: TRBJ1-2
CDR3 length: 15
clone size: -
CDR3 DNA: TGTGCCAGCAGCCCCGAGACGGACAGGAACTATGGCTACACCTTC
CDR3 protein: CASSPETDRNYGYTF

D gene: TRBD1
V gene: TRBV7-8
J gene: TRBJ1-1
CDR3 length: 17
clone size: few
CDR3 DNA: TGTGCCAGCAGCTTACTGGGACAGGTGGTATCCAACACTGAAGCTTTCTTT
CDR3 protein: CASSLLGQVVSNTEAFF

D gene: -
V gene: TRBV5-4
J gene: TRBJ2-1
CDR3 length: 16
clone size: -
CDR3 DNA: TGTGCCAGCAGCGCGATGCCCCGGGACATTCACAATGAGCAGTTCTTC
CDR3 protein: CASSAMPRDIHNEQFF

D gene: -
V gene: TRBV12-3/TRBV12-4
J gene: TRBJ1-1
CDR3 length: 16
clone size: -
CDR3 DNA: TGTGCCAGCAACCGTAGGGGGGCGGCTGGGGTCCTTGAAGCTTTCTTT
CDR3 protein: CASNRRGAAGVLEAFF

D gene: TRBD1
V gene: TRBV4-2
J gene: TRBJ2-1
CDR3 length: 14
clone size: -
CDR3 DNA: TGTGCCAGCAGCCAAGGGGCAGGGGGAAATGAGCAGTTCTTC
CDR3 protein: CASSQGAGGNEQFF

D gene: TRBD2
V gene: TRBV24-1
J gene: TRBJ2-1
CDR3 length: 16
clone size: -
CDR3 DNA: TGTGCCACCAGTGGCCGGGGGGGCCTGGGCTACAATGAGCAGTTCTTC
CDR3 protein: CATSGRGGLGYNEQFF

D gene: TRBD1
V gene: TRBV12-3/TRBV12-4
J gene: TRBJ2-7
CDR3 length: 14
clone size: -
CDR3 DNA: TGTGCCAGCAGTTTCGGGACAGGGCACTACGAGCAGTACTTC
CDR3 protein: CASSFGTGHYEQYF

D gene: TRBD1
V gene: TRBV20-1
J gene: TRBJ1-5
CDR3 length: 16
clone size: -
CDR3 DNA: TGCAGTGCTAGAGATCTTGGACAGGCACACAATCAGCCCCAGCATTTT
CDR3 protein: CSARDLGQAHNQPQHF

D gene: -
V gene: TRBV27
J gene: TRBJ2-7
CDR3 length: 14
clone size: -
CDR3 DNA: TGTGCCAGCAGTTTCGGCCTCGGAGCCTACGAGCAGTACTTC
CDR3 protein: CASSFGLGAYEQYF

D gene: -
V gene: TRBV11-2
J gene: TRBJ1-1
CDR3 length: 19
clone size: -
CDR3 DNA: TGTGCCAGCAGCTCATTATATCCCCACGGGGGGCCGGGAAACACTGAAGCTTTCTTT
CDR3 protein: CASSSLYPHGGPGNTEAFF

D gene: TRBD1
V gene: TRBV27
J gene: TRBJ1-6
CDR3 length: 16
clone size: few
CDR3 DNA: TGTGCCAGCAGACGTAGAGGGACAGGGGTAGAAGCACCCCTCCACTTT
CDR3 protein: CASRRRGTGVEAPLHF

D gene: TRBD1
V gene: TRBV7-6
J gene: TRBJ2-1
CDR3 length: 18
clone size: many
CDR3 DNA: TGTGCCAGCAGCTTCTACGGGACAGGGGGCGAACTCTACAATGAGCAGTTCTTC
CDR3 protein: CASSFYGTGGELYNEQFF

D gene: TRBD2
V gene: TRBV11-3
J gene: TRBJ2-1
CDR3 length: 18
clone size: -
CDR3 DNA: TGTGCCAGCAGCTTAGATTGGGCTAGCGGGGGCTCCTACAATGAGCAGTTCTTC
CDR3 protein: CASSLDWASGGSYNEQFF

D gene: TRBD1
V gene: TRBV7-2
J gene: TRBJ2-5
CDR3 length: 15
clone size: -
CDR3 DNA: TGTGCCAGCAGCTTGACAGGGGGCCGGCAAGAGACCCAGTACTTC
CDR3 protein: CASSLTGGRQETQYF

D gene: -
V gene: TRBV7-2
J gene: TRBJ2-5
CDR3 length: 14
clone size: few
CDR3 DNA: TGTGCCAGCAGCTTTACAGGGTTTGAAGAGACCCAGTACTTC
CDR3 protein: CASSFTGFEETQYF

D gene: -
V gene: TRBV5-5
J gene: TRBJ1-5
CDR3 length: 15
clone size: -
CDR3 DNA: TGTGCCAGCAGCGATGGGTCCGCTCTCAATCAGCCCCAGCATTTT
CDR3 protein: CASSDGSALNQPQHF

D gene: -
V gene: TRBV7-6
J gene: TRBJ2-3
CDR3 length: 15
clone size: few
CDR3 DNA: TGTGCCAGCAGCTTAGCGGGGGGGCCCGAAGATACGCAGTATTTT
CDR3 protein: CASSLAGGPEDTQYF

D gene: TRBD1
V gene: TRBV19
J gene: TRBJ1-5
CDR3 length: 15
clone size: -
CDR3 DNA: TGTGCCAGTAGACAGAGGGGGCAGATAAATCAGCCCCAGCATTTT
CDR3 protein: CASRQRGQINQPQHF

D gene: -
V gene: TRBV6-1
J gene: TRBJ2-2
CDR3 length: 13
clone size: once
CDR3 DNA: TGTGCCAGCATAGGTGGAGATTACGGGGAGCTGTTTTTT
CDR3 protein: CASIGGDYGELFF

D gene: -
V gene: TRBV27
J gene: TRBJ1-1
CDR3 length: 16
clone size: -
CDR3 DNA: TGTGCCAGCAGTTGGGGTTTTGGGGGGTCGAACACTGAAGCTTTCTTT
CDR3 protein: CASSWGFGGSNTEAFF

D gene: TRBD2
V gene: TRBV7-8
J gene: TRBJ2-2
CDR3 length: 16
clone size: -
CDR3 DNA: TGTGCCAGCAGCCCCTGGCTAGCGGGAGCCACCGGGGAGCTGTTTTTT
CDR3 protein: CASSPWLAGATGELFF

D gene: -
V gene: TRBV12-3/TRBV12-4
J gene: TRBJ1-2
CDR3 length: 12
clone size: -
CDR3 DNA: TGTGCCAGCAGTGATGGTGTCTATGGCTACACCTTC
CDR3 protein: CASSDGVYGYTF

D gene: -
V gene: TRBV27
J gene: TRBJ2-1
CDR3 length: 16
clone size: -
CDR3 DNA: TGTGCCAGCAGTCACGGGACCCCGCAACTCTACAATGAGCAGTTCTTC
CDR3 protein: CASSHGTPQLYNEQFF

D gene: -
V gene: TRBV12-3/TRBV12-4
J gene: TRBJ1-6
CDR3 length: 14
clone size: -
CDR3 DNA: TGTGCCAGCAGTATCAGGGCCTATAATTCACCCCTCCACTTT
CDR3 protein: CASSIRAYNSPLHF

D gene: -
V gene: TRBV19
J gene: TRBJ1-5
CDR3 length: 13
clone size: few
CDR3 DNA: TGTGCCAGTCAATTCTCTGGCAATCAGCCCCAGCATTTT
CDR3 protein: CASQFSGNQPQHF

D gene: TRBD2
V gene: TRBV5-1
J gene: TRBJ2-7
CDR3 length: 14
clone size: -
CDR3 DNA: TGCGCCAGCAGCTGGACCAGCGGGGGCTACGAGCAGTACTTC
CDR3 protein: CASSWTSGGYEQYF

D gene: -
V gene: TRBV12-5
J gene: TRBJ2-7
CDR3 length: 16
clone size: -
CDR3 DNA: TGTGCTAGTGGTTTGCTAACAACCGACAGCGCCTACGAGCAGTACTTC
CDR3 protein: CASGLLTTDSAYEQYF